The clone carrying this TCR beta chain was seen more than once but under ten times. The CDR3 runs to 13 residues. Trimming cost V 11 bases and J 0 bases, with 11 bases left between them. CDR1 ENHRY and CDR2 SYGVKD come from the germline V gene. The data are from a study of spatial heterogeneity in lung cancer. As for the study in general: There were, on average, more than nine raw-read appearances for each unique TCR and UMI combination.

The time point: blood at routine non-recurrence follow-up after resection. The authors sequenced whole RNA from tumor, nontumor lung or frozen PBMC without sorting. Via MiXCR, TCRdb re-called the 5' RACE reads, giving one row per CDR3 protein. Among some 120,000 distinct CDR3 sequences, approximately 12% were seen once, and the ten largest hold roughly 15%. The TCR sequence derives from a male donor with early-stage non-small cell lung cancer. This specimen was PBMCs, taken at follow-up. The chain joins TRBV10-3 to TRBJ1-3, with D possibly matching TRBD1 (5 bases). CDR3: CAVTRASGNTIYF. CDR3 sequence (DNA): TGTGCCGTTACCAGGGCCTCTGGAAACACCATATATTTT.